These T cell receptor beta chains were read from a single sample in a study of cytomegalovirus exposure and HLA in healthy donors. Using immunoSEQ multiplex PCR, the repertoire was profiled, and TCRdb retains in-frame clones only, with some absent. Here the sample table reports approximately 92,000 clones. What was sequenced was PBMCs. The receptors were sampled from a woman younger than 45 in good health and CMV-seronegative. Both conserved end residues are trimmed from each CDR3. The D gene is left open where the match is weak.

v_call	d_call	j_call	cdr3_aa
TRBV11-3	-	TRBJ2-7	ASSLAGSYEQY
TRBV4-1	TRBD2	TRBJ2-4	ASSQVSLAVRENIQY
TRBV28	-	TRBJ2-4	ASSLNGQAKNIQY
TRBV2	-	TRBJ1-5	ASRGGVGQPQH
TRBV7-9	-	TRBJ2-1	ASSLGTSGYNEQF
TRBV29-1	TRBD2	TRBJ2-1	SVDRLLAGGRKF
TRBV27	TRBD1	TRBJ1-2	ASRRIGTDYGYT
TRBV11-2	TRBD2	TRBJ2-2	ASSRTSGSTGELF
TRBV7-3	-	TRBJ2-2	ASSLNRPNTGELF
TRBV4-1	TRBD2	TRBJ2-5	ASSRRLAGDQETQY
TRBV10-2	TRBD1	TRBJ2-3	ASSDKDRSATDTQY
TRBV19	TRBD2	TRBJ2-7	ASSIKVRSGLAGEDEQY
TRBV7-3	TRBD1	TRBJ1-1	ASSLPTGVNTEAF
TRBV29-1	-	TRBJ2-1	SVRARRRTDNEQF
TRBV4-2	TRBD2	TRBJ2-5	ASSQLYTSGGQETQY
TRBV5-1	-	TRBJ2-7	ASRPEGTPAGQY
TRBV2	TRBD2	TRBJ2-3	ALAGVTDTQY
TRBV7-9	-	TRBJ1-5	ASSPTGNQPQH
TRBV5-1	-	TRBJ2-7	ASSLQGVDPYEQY
TRBV7-9	TRBD2	TRBJ2-3	ASRFGLAADTQY
TRBV21-1	-	TRBJ2-3	ASSKESAGEVADTQY
TRBV27	-	TRBJ1-5	ASSPDRIQPQH
TRBV5-1	TRBD1	TRBJ1-5	ASSLGGTGSQPQH
TRBV30	TRBD1	TRBJ1-2	AFGIETGTYGYT
TRBV7-2	-	TRBJ1-1	ASSFSNPSNTEAF
TRBV25-1	-	TRBJ1-3	ASSNLLDNRSGNTIY
TRBV9	TRBD2	TRBJ2-5	ASSLAGGPETQY
TRBV5-4	-	TRBJ2-6	ASSLAGGPGANVLT
TRBV7-3	-	TRBJ1-6	ASVMGPSYNSPLH
TRBV9	TRBD1	TRBJ1-2	ASSVATAGGYGYT
TRBV5-1	TRBD1	TRBJ2-7	ASRLGGDEQY
TRBV7-9	TRBD1	TRBJ1-1	ASSLGPRGQRNTEAF
TRBV9	-	TRBJ2-5	ASSVDYNAETQY
TRBV5-4	-	TRBJ1-1	ASSLYGESTEAF
TRBV5-1	-	TRBJ1-1	ASSLAEVREAF
TRBV7-2	TRBD1	TRBJ1-4	ASSLGDRASEKLF
TRBV5-1	TRBD2	TRBJ2-2	ASSLRPFVAGATGELF
TRBV5-4	-	-	ASSLWAGSSYEQY
TRBV5-1	TRBD1	TRBJ2-7	ASSYPGQGSYEQY
TRBV27	TRBD2	TRBJ2-2	ASSSPGLAANTGELF